This TCR beta chain was documented in a study of blood T cell repertoires in COVID-19 (TCRdb year 2020). About the full investigation: Samples covering the acute and convalescent phases of COVID-19 were provided by collaborators in the United States, Italy and Spain. The prospective study material was composed of cDNA or gDNA derived from T cells, B-cell-depleted T cells, or PBMCs. Subjects who had been exposed to COVID-19, were actively infected with it, or had recovered from it provided the deeply sampled blood TCRbeta repertoires that made up the dataset. The repertoires were released in a freely available public database meant as a resource for research on the immune response to SARS-CoV-2. Samples came from the ongoing ImmuneRACE study (first 160 participants) plus 1,254 subjects from 6 global collaborators. Sample metadata almost always included a de-identified subject ID, COVID-19 status, age in years and sex. HLA class I and class II types, where available, came from metadata supplied by the sample provider rather than from assay-based typing. The study at large found these results: Clinical and demographic metadata were provided uncurated, with the amount varying by source and participant.

TCRbeta CDR3 regions were amplified from genomic DNA by means of the immunoSEQ Assay, a bias-controlled multiplex PCR. In the authors' own workflow: The number of nucleated cells in each sample was estimated from the amplification of reference gene primers within the assay. Sequence reads were collapsed and filtered to measure the absolute abundance of every unique TCRbeta CDR3 rearrangement. For each sample, productive Simpson clonality was calculated by taking the square root of Simpson's diversity index across productive rearrangements. In TCRdb, the immuneACCESS table is reduced to in-frame sequences with V and J assigned. These tables do not hold every clone; where another copy was compared, an unresolved V gene accounts for under half, and the others remain unexplained. The D gene and trimming were derived from the DNA, and the V and J assignments and clone size from that table. This sample is represented by tens of thousands of clones; 82% of them were singletons. The ten biggest clones cover approximately 19% of the sample.

Note on this clone: Its specific antigen is unknown. No base quality information exists; no much larger clone differs at one position.

Measured from the cysteine to the phenylalanine, the CDR3 is 13 residues long. Here the CDR3 DNA is all that survives: 39 bases in frame from base 1. The germline V gene supplies CDR1 SNHLY and CDR2 FYNNEI. V is pared back by 2 bases and J by 7 bases, with 6 bases lying between the germline termini. Each collaborating institution followed its own protocols to collect whole blood in K2EDTA tubes. For TCRbeta analysis, collaborators shipped samples as frozen whole blood, isolated PBMCs, or DNA extracted from either of those sample types. The V and J genes are TRBV2 and TRBJ1-6; no D gene can be assigned with confidence. This sequence was found in a human donor in a cohort sampled during active COVID-19. The sample was peripheral blood. The CDR3 loop reads CASSEHLNSPLHF. The nucleotides read TGTGCCAGCAGTGAACATTTGAATTCACCCCTCCACTTT.